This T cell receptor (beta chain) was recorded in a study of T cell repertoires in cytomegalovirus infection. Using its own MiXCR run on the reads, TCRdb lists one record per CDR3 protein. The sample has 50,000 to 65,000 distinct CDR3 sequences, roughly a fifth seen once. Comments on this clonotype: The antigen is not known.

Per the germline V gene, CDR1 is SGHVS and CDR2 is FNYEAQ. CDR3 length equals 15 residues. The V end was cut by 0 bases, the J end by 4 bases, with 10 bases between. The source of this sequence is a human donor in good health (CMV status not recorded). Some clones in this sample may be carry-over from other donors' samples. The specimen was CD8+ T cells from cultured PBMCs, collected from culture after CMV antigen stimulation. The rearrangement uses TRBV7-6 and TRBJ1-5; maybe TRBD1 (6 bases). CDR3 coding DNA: TGTGCCAGCAGCTTAGCACAGGGACATAATCAGCCCCAGCATTTT. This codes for CASSLAQGHNQPQHF.